The present entry profiles one T cell receptor beta chain with its context. Germline V gives CDR1 MNHEY, CDR2 SVGAGI. The CDR3 is made up of 16 amino acids. Trimming took off 0 bases at V and 3 bases at J, with 9 bases between the two ends. These data originate in a study of blood T cell repertoires in COVID-19. In the source study's methods: Researchers report that nucleated cell counts were estimated from reference gene primer amplification. The repertoire was sequenced with immunoSEQ multiplex PCR; TCRdb's copy has only in-frame clones and lacks some. V, J and clone size reflect that table, while D and trimming were determined from the DNA. Here the sample spans some 60,000 clones, 77% being singletons.

V gene TRBV6-5 combines with J gene TRBJ1-6, with D maybe TRBD1 (6 bases). The sample was peripheral blood. The TCR comes from a human donor in a cohort sampled during active COVID-19. CDR3 in DNA: TGTGCCAGCAGTTACTCGCCCAGGGGCTATAATTCACCCCTCCACTTT. Its protein product is CASSYSPRGYNSPLHF.